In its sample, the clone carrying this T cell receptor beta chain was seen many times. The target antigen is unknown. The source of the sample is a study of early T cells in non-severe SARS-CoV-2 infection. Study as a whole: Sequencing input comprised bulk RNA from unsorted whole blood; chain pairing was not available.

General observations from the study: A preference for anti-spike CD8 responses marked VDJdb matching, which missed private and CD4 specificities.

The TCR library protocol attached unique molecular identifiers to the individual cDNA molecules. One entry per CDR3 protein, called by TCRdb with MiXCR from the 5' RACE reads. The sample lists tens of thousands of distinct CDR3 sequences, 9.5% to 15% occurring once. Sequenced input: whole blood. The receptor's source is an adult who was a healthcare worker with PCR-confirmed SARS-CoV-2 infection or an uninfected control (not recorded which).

CDR3 nucleotide sequence: TGCGCCAGCAGTGATAGTCGCGGGAGTGCAGATACGCAGTATTTT. Translation gives CASSDSRGSADTQYF. This chain connects TRBV10-1 to TRBJ2-3; 7 nucleotides match TRBD2. The CDR3 is 15 amino acids. Looked up from germline, CDR1 is WNHNN and CDR2 is SYGVQD (reference sequence). Unmatched junction bases numbered 7, after V lost 3 bases and J lost 4 bases.